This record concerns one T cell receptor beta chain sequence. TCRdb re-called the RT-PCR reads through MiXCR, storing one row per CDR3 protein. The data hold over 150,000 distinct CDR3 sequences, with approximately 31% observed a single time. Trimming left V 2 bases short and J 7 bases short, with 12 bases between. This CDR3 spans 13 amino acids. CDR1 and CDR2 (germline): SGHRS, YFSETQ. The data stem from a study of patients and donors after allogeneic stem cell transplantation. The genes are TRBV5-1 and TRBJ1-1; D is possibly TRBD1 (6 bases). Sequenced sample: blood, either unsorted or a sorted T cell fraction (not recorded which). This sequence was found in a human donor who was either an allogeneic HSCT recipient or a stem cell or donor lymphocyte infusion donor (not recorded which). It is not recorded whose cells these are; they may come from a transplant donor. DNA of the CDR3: TGCGCCAGCAGCTTCAAAACAGGGAGTGAAGCTTTCTTT. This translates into CASSFKTGSEAFF.